Following are 4 T cell receptor beta chains from one sample sequenced in a study of blood T cell repertoires in COVID-19. Clones were read by immunoSEQ multiplex PCR, and TCRdb kept only the in-frame ones, dropping some. The sample yields tens of thousands of clones, approximately 85% seen once. The sequenced sample was peripheral blood. Every receptor here comes from a human donor in a cohort sampled during active COVID-19.

The J gene is TRBJ2-5, the V gene TRBV7-7, with D tentatively TRBD2 (6 bases). This CDR3 is 15 amino acids long. Trimming took off 3 bases at V and 4 bases at J, with 15 bases between the two ends. Germline CDR1 SSHAT, CDR2 FNYEAQ (reference sequence). The CDR3 nucleotides read TGTGCCAGCAGCTTGGTCGGGAGAGCTCTAGAGACCCAGTACTTC. Amino acid sequence: CASSLVGRALETQYF.

This clone was seen a single time. V is TRBV3-1 (or the pseudogene TRBV3-2) and J is TRBJ2-5; 14 nucleotides match TRBD2. Germline lookup yields CDR1 LGHDT and CDR2 YNNKEL (reference sequence). The CDR3 contains 19 residues. V shed 1 base, J shed 4 bases, and the junction held 11 bases outside the gene matches. The CDR3 nucleotides are TGTGCCAGCAGCCAAGGGCTGACTAGCGGGGGGGCAGGCGGAGAGACCCAGTACTTC. Translating it yields CASSQGLTSGGAGGETQYF.

This clone has just one count. This chain links TRBV10-2 with TRBJ2-7, with TRBD2 matching 10 bases. CDR3 size: 15 residues. Losses at the gene ends were 6 bases for V and 9 bases for J; bases not matched to a gene: 14. The germline CDR1 and CDR2 sequences are WSHSY and SAAADI. This CDR3 is CASRASGSLTTGQYF. In nucleotides, the CDR3 is TGCGCCAGCAGGGCTAGCGGGAGTCTTACTACAGGGCAGTACTTC.

The V and J genes are TRBV5-1 and TRBJ2-1, with D maybe TRBD1 (6 bases). Germline V lookup: CDR1 SGHRS, CDR2 YFSETQ. The CDR3 totals 14 residues. V lost 5 bases and J lost 4, with 13 bases in between. The CDR3 loop reads CASRQGGFYNEQFF. CDR3 nucleotide sequence: TGCGCCAGCAGACAGGGTGGGTTTTACAATGAGCAGTTCTTC.